This T cell receptor (beta chain) comes out of a study of beta chain features in type 1 diabetes. General observations from the study: In these data, an HLA type influence on TCRB rearrangement remained unresolved. In patients and controls equally, PCR might favor templates that are shorter. All four CD4+ subsets of Type 1 diabetes patients contained TCRB CDR3s that were moderately but significantly shorter.

Roughly 100 mL of blood, on average, came from one heparinised draw per donor. The study reverse transcribed the entire isolated RNA, so it sequenced expressed TCRB transcripts. The protocol was immunoSEQ multiplex PCR, while the TCRdb copy is restricted to in-frame clones and leaves out a portion. The sample contains about 650,000 clones, around 12% of which appear only once. V gave up 5 bases and J gave up 1 base; unmatched junction bases: 4. This CDR3 is 15 amino acids long. Germline V gene data show CDR1 as SEHNR and CDR2 as FQNEAQ (reference sequence). Remarks on this clone: Its matching antigen is unknown.

The sequence was obtained from a young man with type 1 diabetes. Source material: naive CD4+ T cells from blood. The chain uses TRBV7-9 and TRBJ2-5, with TRBD2 matching over 10 bases. The CDR3 sequence: CASSPGLAVQETQYF. The CDR3 DNA reads as TGTGCCAGCAGCCCCGGACTAGCGGTCCAAGAGACCCAGTACTTC.